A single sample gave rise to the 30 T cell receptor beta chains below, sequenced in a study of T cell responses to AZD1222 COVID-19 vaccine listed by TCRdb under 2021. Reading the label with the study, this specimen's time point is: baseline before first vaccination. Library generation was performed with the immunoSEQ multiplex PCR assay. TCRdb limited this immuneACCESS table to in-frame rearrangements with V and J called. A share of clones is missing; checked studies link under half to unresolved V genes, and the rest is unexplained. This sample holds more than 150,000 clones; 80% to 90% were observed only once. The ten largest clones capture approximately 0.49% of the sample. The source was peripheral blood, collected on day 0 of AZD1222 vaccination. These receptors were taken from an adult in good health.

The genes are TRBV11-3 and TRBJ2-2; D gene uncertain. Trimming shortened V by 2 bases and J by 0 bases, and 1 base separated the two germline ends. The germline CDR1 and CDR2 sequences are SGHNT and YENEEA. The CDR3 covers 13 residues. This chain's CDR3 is CASSLTNTGELFF. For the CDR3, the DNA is TGTGCCAGCAGCTTAACGAACACCGGGGAGCTGTTTTTT.

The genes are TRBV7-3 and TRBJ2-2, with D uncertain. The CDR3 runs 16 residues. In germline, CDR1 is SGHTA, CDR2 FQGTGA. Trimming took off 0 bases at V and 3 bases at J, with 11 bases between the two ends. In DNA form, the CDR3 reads TGTGCCAGCAGCTTAACCCCCCCTGACGACACCGGGGAGCTGTTTTTT. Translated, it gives CASSLTPPDDTGELFF.

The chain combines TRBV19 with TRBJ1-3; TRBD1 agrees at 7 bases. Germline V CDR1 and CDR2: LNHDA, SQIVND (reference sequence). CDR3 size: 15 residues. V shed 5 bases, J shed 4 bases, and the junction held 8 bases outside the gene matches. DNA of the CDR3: TGTGCCAGTAGTTCCGGGACAGCTAAGGGAAACACCATATATTTT. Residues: CASSSGTAKGNTIYF.

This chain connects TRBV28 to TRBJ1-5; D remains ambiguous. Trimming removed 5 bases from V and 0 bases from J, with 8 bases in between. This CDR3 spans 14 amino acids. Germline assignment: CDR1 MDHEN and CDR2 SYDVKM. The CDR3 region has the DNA TGTGCCAGCAGTCCCCTCTTTAGCAATCAGCCCCAGCATTTT. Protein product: CASSPLFSNQPQHF. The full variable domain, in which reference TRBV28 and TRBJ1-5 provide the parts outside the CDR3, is DVKVTQSSRYLVKRTGEKVFLECVQDMDHENMFWYRQDPGLGLRLIYFSYDVKMKEKGDIPEGYSVSREKKERFSLILESASTNQTSMYLCASSPLFSNQPQHFGDGTRLSIL.

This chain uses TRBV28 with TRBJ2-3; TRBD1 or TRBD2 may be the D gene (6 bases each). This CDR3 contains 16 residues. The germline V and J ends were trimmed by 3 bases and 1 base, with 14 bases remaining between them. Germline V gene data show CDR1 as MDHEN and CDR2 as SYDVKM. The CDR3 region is CASSFQFGGGTDTQYF. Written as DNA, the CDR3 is TGTGCCAGCAGTTTTCAGTTCGGGGGCGGCACAGATACGCAGTATTTT.

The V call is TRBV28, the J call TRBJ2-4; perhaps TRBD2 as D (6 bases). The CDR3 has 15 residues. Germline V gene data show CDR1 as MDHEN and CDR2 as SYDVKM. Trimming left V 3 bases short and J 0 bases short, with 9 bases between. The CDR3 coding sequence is TGTGCCAGCAGTTTTGGGGGGATAGCCAAAAACATTCAGTACTTC. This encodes CASSFGGIAKNIQYF.

For the CDR3, the DNA is TGCGCCAGCAGCTTAAATGCTTTTGGCGGGGCGCGTCTCGAGCAGTACTTC. Amino acids: CASSLNAFGGARLEQYF. This sequence joins TRBV5-1 and TRBJ2-7; tentatively, D is TRBD2 (6 bases). The length of the CDR3 is 17 residues. In germline, CDR1 is SGHRS, CDR2 YFSETQ. The V gene lost 2 bases and the J gene lost 6 bases, with 24 bases spanning the gap.

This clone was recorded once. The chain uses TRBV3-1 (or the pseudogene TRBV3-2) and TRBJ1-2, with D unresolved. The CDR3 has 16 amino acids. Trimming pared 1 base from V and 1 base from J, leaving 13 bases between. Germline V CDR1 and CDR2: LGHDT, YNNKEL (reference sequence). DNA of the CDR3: TGTGCCAGCAGCCAAGCAATAGCCACGATTAACTATGGCTACACCTTC. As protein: CASSQAIATINYGYTF.

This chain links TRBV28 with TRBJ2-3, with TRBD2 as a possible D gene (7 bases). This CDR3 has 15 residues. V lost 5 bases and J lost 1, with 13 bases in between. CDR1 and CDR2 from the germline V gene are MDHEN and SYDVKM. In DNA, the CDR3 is TGTGCCAGCAGTAGGGGGGGCGCGGGCACAGATACGCAGTATTTT. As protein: CASSRGGAGTDTQYF.

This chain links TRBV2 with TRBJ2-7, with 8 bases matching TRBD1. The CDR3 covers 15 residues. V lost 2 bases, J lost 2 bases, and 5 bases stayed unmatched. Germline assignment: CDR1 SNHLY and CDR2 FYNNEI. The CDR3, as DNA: TGTGCCAGCAGTGAAAGGGGGACAGGAACCTACGAGCAGTACTTC. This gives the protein CASSERGTGTYEQYF.

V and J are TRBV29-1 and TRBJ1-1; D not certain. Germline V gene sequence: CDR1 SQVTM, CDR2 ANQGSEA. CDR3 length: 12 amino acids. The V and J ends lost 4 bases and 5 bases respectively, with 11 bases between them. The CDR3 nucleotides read TGCAGCGTTGGTAGGCAGGAAACTGAAGCTTTCTTT. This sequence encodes CSVGRQETEAFF.

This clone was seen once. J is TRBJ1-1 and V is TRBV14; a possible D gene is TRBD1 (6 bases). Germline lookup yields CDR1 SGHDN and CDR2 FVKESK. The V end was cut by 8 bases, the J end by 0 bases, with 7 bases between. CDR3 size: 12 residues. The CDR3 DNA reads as TGTGCCAGCGGACAGCTGAACACTGAAGCTTTCTTT. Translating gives CASGQLNTEAFF.

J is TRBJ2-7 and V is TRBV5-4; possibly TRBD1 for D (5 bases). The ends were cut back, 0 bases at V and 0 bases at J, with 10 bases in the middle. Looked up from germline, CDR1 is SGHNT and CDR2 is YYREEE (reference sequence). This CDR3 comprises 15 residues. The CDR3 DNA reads TGTGCCAGCAGCTTGGGCCTTACAGGCTCCTACGAGCAGTACTTC. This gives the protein CASSLGLTGSYEQYF.

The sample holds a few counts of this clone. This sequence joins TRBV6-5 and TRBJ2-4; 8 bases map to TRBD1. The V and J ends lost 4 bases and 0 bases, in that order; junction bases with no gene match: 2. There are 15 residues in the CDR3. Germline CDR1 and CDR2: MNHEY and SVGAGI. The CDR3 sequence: CASSSGQGAKNIQYF. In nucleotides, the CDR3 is TGTGCCAGCAGTTCAGGACAGGGAGCCAAAAACATTCAGTACTTC.

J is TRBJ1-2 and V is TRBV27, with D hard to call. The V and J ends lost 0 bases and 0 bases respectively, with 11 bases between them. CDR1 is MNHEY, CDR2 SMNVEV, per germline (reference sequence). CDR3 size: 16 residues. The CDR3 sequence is CASSLSSRVANYGYTF. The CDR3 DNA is TGTGCCAGCAGTTTATCGAGCCGCGTAGCTAACTATGGCTACACCTTC.

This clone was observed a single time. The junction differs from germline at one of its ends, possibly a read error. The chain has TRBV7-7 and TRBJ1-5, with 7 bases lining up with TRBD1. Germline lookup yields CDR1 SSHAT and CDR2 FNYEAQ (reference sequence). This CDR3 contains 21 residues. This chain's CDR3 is CASSLGTDREHTPYSNQPQHF. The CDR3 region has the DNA TGTGCTAGCAGCTTAGGCACCGACAGGGAACATACCCCATATAGCAATCAGCCCCAGCATTTT.

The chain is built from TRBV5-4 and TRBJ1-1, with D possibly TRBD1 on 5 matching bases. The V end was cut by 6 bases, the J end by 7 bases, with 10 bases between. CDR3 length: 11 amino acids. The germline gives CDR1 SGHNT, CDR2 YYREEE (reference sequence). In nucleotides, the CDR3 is TGTGCCAGCAACTGGGGCGGTGAAGCTTTCTTT. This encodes CASNWGGEAFF.

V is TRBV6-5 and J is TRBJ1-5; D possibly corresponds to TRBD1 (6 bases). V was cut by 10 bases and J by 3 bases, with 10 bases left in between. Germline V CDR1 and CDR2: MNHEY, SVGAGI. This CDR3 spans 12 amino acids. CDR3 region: CATQGNNQPQHF. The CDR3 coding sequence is TGTGCCACCCAGGGGAACAATCAGCCCCAGCATTTT.

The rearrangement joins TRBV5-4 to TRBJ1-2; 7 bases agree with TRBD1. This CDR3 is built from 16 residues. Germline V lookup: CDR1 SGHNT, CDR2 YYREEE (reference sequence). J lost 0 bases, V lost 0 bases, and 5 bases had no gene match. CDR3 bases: TGTGCCAGCAGCTTGGTCGGACAGGCGCCTAACTATGGCTACACCTTC. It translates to CASSLVGQAPNYGYTF.

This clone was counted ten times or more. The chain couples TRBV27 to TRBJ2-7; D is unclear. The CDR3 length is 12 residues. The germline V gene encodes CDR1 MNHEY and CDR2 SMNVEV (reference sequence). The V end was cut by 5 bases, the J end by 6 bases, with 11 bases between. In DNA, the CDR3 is TGTGCCAGCAGTACCCCGCCTTCCGAGCAGTACTTC. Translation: CASSTPPSEQYF.

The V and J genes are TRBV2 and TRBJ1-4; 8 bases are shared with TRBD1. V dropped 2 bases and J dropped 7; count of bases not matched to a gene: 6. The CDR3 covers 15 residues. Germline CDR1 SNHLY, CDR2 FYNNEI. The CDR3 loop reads CASSESVQGVEKLFF. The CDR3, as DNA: TGTGCCAGCAGTGAATCTGTACAGGGGGTTGAAAAACTGTTTTTT. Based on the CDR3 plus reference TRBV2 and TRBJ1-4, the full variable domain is EPEVTQTPSHQVTQMGQEVILRCVPISNHLYFYWYRQILGQKVEFLVSFYNNEISEKSEIFDDQFSVERPDGSNFTLKIRSTKLEDSAMYFCASSESVQGVEKLFFGSGTQLSVL.

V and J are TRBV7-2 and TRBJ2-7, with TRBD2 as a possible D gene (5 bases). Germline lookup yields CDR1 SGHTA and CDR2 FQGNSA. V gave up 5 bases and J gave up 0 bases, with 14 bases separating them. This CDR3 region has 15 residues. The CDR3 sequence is CASSLDSTFSYEQYF. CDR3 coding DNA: TGTGCCAGCAGCCTGGACTCGACTTTCTCCTACGAGCAGTACTTC.

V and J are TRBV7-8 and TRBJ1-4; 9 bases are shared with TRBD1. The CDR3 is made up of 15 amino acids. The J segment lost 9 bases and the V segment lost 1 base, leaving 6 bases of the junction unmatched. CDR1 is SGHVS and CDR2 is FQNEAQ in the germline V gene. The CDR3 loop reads CASSLDRTGEKKLFF. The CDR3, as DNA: TGTGCCAGCAGCTTAGACCGGACAGGGGAGAAAAAACTGTTTTTT. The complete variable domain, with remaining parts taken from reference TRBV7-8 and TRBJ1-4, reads GAGVSQSPRYKVAKRGQDVALRCDPISGHVSLFWYQQALGQGPEFLTYFQNEAQLDKSGLPSDRFFAERPEGSVSTLKIQRTQQEDSAVYLCASSLDRTGEKKLFFGSGTQLSVL.

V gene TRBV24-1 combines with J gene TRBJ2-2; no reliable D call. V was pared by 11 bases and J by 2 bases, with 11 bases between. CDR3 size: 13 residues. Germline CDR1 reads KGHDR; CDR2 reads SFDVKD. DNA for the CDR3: TGTGCCAGTCGTGCGGAAAACACCGGGGAGCTGTTTTTT. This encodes CASRAENTGELFF.

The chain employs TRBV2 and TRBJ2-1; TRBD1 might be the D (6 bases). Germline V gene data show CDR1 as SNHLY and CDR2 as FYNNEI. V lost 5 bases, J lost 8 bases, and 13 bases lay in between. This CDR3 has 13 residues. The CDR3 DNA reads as TGTGCCAGCAGTATGGACAGATCCGATGAGCAGTTCTTC. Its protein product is CASSMDRSDEQFF.

Written as DNA, the CDR3 is TGTGCCAGCAGTTTATGGGGTCACGCTCTTACCGGGGAGCTGTTTTTT. This sequence encodes CASSLWGHALTGELFF. The chain is built from TRBV27 and TRBJ2-2; no clear D. Germline loops: CDR1 MNHEY, CDR2 SMNVEV (reference sequence). The CDR3 runs 16 residues. Deletions cut 1 base from V and 5 bases from J, with 14 bases between.

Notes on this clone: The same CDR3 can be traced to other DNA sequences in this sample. CDR3 amino acids: CASSLRQGDQPQHF. The CDR3 DNA follows: TGTGCCAGCAGTTTACGCCAGGGGGATCAGCCCCAGCATTTT. The chain links TRBV27 to TRBJ1-5, with TRBD1 matching over 7 bases. The CDR3 totals 14 residues. After removal of 2 bases from V and 5 bases from J, the junction contained 3 bases not matched to a gene. Germline loops: CDR1 MNHEY, CDR2 SMNVEV (reference sequence).

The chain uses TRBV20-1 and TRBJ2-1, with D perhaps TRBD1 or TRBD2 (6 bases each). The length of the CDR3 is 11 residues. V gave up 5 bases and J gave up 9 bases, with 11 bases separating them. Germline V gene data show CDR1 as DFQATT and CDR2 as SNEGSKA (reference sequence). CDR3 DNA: TGCAGTGCTCCCCGGGGGCGTGAGCAGTTCTTC. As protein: CSAPRGREQFF.

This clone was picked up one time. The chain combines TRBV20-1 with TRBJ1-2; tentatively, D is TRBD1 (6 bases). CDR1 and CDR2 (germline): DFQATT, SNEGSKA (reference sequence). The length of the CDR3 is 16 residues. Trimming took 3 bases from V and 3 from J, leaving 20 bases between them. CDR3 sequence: CSASLAPRQVYYGYTF. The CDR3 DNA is TGCAGTGCTAGTCTGGCTCCACGACAGGTTTACTATGGCTACACCTTC.

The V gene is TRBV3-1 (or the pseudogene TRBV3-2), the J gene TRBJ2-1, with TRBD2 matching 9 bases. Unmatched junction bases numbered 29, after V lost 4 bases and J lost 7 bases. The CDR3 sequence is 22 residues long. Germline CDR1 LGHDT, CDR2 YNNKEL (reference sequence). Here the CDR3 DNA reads TGTGCCAGCAGCCCCTACCACCAAGTGATAAGGGTGAGGCGGGAGGGCCAAAATGAGCAGTTCTTC. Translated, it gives CASSPYHQVIRVRREGQNEQFF.